Each of the 23 T cell receptor beta chains below was sequenced from the same sample in a study of cytomegalovirus exposure and HLA in healthy donors. Vbeta (60) and Jbeta (13) primers were used in the PCR. Clones were sequenced by immunoSEQ multiplex PCR, and TCRdb holds only the in-frame ones, with some missing. The data contain 90,000 to 150,000 clones, approximately 80% of them singletons. The sequencing sample was made of PBMCs. The receptors were gathered from a human donor in good health.

V gene TRBV5-1 combines with J gene TRBJ2-5; 11 bases are shared with TRBD2. CDR1 and CDR2 (germline): SGHRS, YFSETQ. Trimming removed 2 bases from V and 5 bases from J; junction bases left unmatched: 8. This CDR3 has 16 residues. In nucleotides, the CDR3 is TGCGCCAGCAGCTTTGGAGCTTCTAGCGGGAGGGAGACCCAGTACTTC. This encodes CASSFGASSGRETQYF. The full variable domain, in which reference TRBV5-1 and TRBJ2-5 provide the parts outside the CDR3, is KAGVTQTPRYLIKTRGQQVTLSCSPISGHRSVSWYQQTPGQGLQFLFEYFSETQRNKGNFPGRFSGRQFSNSRSEMNVSTLELGDSALYLCASSFGASSGRETQYFGPGTRLLVL.

This rearrangement joins TRBV7-9 to TRBJ2-1, with D unclear. The CDR3 totals 16 residues. With 0 bases removed from V and 0 bases from J, the gap between germline ends came to 9 bases. Germline V gene data show CDR1 as SEHNR and CDR2 as FQNEAQ (reference sequence). The CDR3 sequence: CASSLAGSTSYNEQFF. CDR3 DNA: TGTGCCAGCAGCTTAGCCGGGTCGACCTCCTACAATGAGCAGTTCTTC.

This clone was seen more than once but under ten times. The genes are TRBV11-3 and TRBJ1-1; D gene unclear. CDR3 length: 11 residues. The germline V gene encodes CDR1 SGHNT and CDR2 YENEEA. V lost 3 bases to trimming and J lost 8 bases, with 7 bases between them. CDR3 loop: CASSFEREAFF. The CDR3, as DNA: TGTGCCAGCAGCTTTGAGAGGGAAGCTTTCTTT.

The V call is TRBV6-1, the J call TRBJ1-2, with 10 bases matching TRBD1. The CDR3 spans 16 residues. Losses at the gene ends were 1 base for V and 5 bases for J; bases not matched to a gene: 7. From germline, CDR1 is MNHNS and CDR2 SASEGT. The CDR3, as DNA: TGTGCCAGCAGTGAAGTAGGGACAGGGGTAATTTATGGCTACACCTTC. Amino acids: CASSEVGTGVIYGYTF.

This clone turned up a few times. The chain links TRBV5-4 to TRBJ2-1; 7 bases line up with TRBD1. The CDR3 contains 17 residues. The V gene end was trimmed by 0 bases and the J gene end by 6 bases; junction bases not matched to a gene: 12. Germline V gene data show CDR1 as SGHNT and CDR2 as YYREEE (reference sequence). CDR3 sequence reads: CASSLVVGVRGFNEQFF. CDR3 coding DNA: TGTGCCAGCAGCTTGGTTGTCGGGGTCAGGGGGTTCAATGAGCAGTTCTTC. Supplemented by reference TRBV5-4 and TRBJ2-1, the full variable domain reads ETGVTQSPTHLIKTRGQQVTLRCSSQSGHNTVSWYQQALGQGPQFIFQYYREEENGRGNFPPRFSGLQFPNYSSELNVNALELDDSALYLCASSLVVGVRGFNEQFFGPGTRLTVL.

The rearrangement uses TRBV21-1 and TRBJ1-2; the DNA was not used to check the table's D call, TRBD1. TRBV21-1 is reported as a pseudogene. CDR3 length equals 16 residues. The CDR3 DNA reads as TGTGCCAGCAGCAATACTCAGGGGGCCCCTAACTATGGCTACACCTTC. It encodes CASSNTQGAPNYGYTF.

V gene TRBV10-2 combines with J gene TRBJ1-5; perhaps TRBD1 as D (5 bases). The CDR3 length is 17 residues. The germline gives CDR1 WSHSY, CDR2 SAAADI. Trimming stripped 4 bases from V and 0 bases from J, with 16 bases between. CDR3 amino acids: CASSAVGAWSSNQPQHF. In DNA form, the CDR3 reads TGCGCCAGCAGTGCGGTAGGGGCTTGGAGTAGCAATCAGCCCCAGCATTTT.

This clone was seen once. The rearrangement links TRBV30 to TRBJ1-2; the D is unclear. The CDR3 covers 13 residues. The V gene's germline CDR1 is GTSNPN and CDR2 SVGIG (reference sequence). V dropped 4 bases and J dropped 4 bases, with 13 bases sitting between them. The CDR3 is CAWKFSGFYGYTF. CDR3 coding DNA: TGTGCCTGGAAATTCTCGGGGTTCTATGGCTACACCTTC.

With respect to this clone: The germline gene is not matched at one end of the junction; a read error may be the cause. The genes are TRBV7-9 and TRBJ2-5, with TRBD1 identical over 9 bases. Germline CDR1 reads SEHNR; CDR2 reads FQNEAQ (reference sequence). The CDR3 runs 15 residues. This chain's CDR3 is CSSSFPTGGRETQYF. In DNA form, the CDR3 reads TGTTCCAGCAGCTTTCCGACAGGGGGGAGGGAGACCCAGTACTTC.

The rearrangement uses TRBV2 and TRBJ2-2; D gene unclear. V gave up 1 base and J gave up 6 bases, with 12 bases separating them. The CDR3 extends over 15 amino acids. CDR1 and CDR2 from the germline V gene are SNHLY and FYNNEI. The CDR3 DNA reads as TGTGCCAGCAGTGAAGGTCACTCAAGCGCCGGGGAGCTGTTTTTT. Its protein is CASSEGHSSAGELFF.

This clone occurred a few times. The CDR3 sequence: CASSWGTSGSRTGELFF. The DNA for the CDR3 is TGCGCCAGCAGCTGGGGGACTAGCGGGAGCCGTACCGGGGAGCTGTTTTTT. The chain employs TRBV5-1 and TRBJ2-2; the match to TRBD2 covers 14 bases. This CDR3 region has 17 residues. Germline V gives CDR1 SGHRS, CDR2 YFSETQ. With V trimmed by 3 bases and J by 5 bases, 6 bases remained unmatched.

This chain joins TRBV6-5 and TRBJ1-1, with 8 bases fitting TRBD1. The CDR3 is 15 amino acids. J gave up 2 bases and V 4 bases, and 6 bases lay outside the gene matches. Germline V gene data show CDR1 as MNHEY and CDR2 as SVGAGI. The CDR3 DNA follows: TGTGCCAGCAGTTCCAGGGACAGGATTAACACTGAAGCTTTCTTT. This translates into CASSSRDRINTEAFF.

This chain links TRBV10-3 with TRBJ2-1, with 7 nucleotides matching TRBD1. This CDR3 region has 15 residues. CDR1 and CDR2 (germline): ENHRY, SYGVKD. Germline trimming cut 0 bases from V and 4 bases from J; bases unmatched to any gene: 3. The CDR3 reads CAISESRQGYNEQFF. DNA for the CDR3: TGTGCCATCAGTGAGTCCCGACAGGGATACAATGAGCAGTTCTTC.

The chain combines TRBV13 with TRBJ1-3; D is uncertain. Between the trimmed V and J ends, which lost 4 bases and 9 bases, there was a span of 13 bases. Germline CDR1 is PRHDT and CDR2 is FYEKMQ (reference sequence). The CDR3 consists of 13 residues. CDR3 in DNA: TGTGCCAGCAGCTCCCCACTCGAGGGCACCATATATTTT. This gives the protein CASSSPLEGTIYF.

The genes are TRBV14 and TRBJ2-5, with 8 bases fitting TRBD1. The J call may not be correct, given that the DNA end is closer to TRBJ2-7. The CDR3 consists of 19 residues. Germline-derived CDR1 and CDR2 are SGHDN and FVKESK. DNA for the CDR3: TGTGCCAGCAGCCAAGTGGGGTCAGGGGGCGGTCGAATTTCCTACGAGCAGTACTTC. Translating it yields CASSQVGSGGGRISYEQYF.

On this clone: The same CDR3 arises from other DNA sequences in this sample as well. The chain couples TRBV19 to TRBJ2-5; possibly TRBD2 for D (5 bases). CDR3 length equals 17 residues. Germline lookup yields CDR1 LNHDA and CDR2 SQIVND (reference sequence). The ends were cut back, 2 bases at V and 5 bases at J, with 21 bases in the middle. The CDR3, as DNA: TGTGCCAGTAGTATAATTGGGCCAGGCCCTCGCGGGGAGACCCAGTACTTC. It specifies CASSIIGPGPRGETQYF.

V and J are TRBV18 and TRBJ2-5; tentative D call: TRBD1 (5 bases). Germline CDR1 reads KGHSH; CDR2 reads LQKENI. The CDR3 is made up of 15 amino acids. Trimming stripped 1 base from V and 2 bases from J, with 11 bases between. The CDR3 DNA reads as TGTGCCAGCTCACCACGACAGAGTGAACAAGAGACCCAGTACTTC. Residues: CASSPRQSEQETQYF.

The J gene is TRBJ2-1, the V gene TRBV6-5; D gene uncertain. V dropped 7 bases and J dropped 8 bases, with 15 bases sitting between them. This CDR3 comprises 13 residues. Germline CDR1 reads MNHEY; CDR2 reads SVGAGI. The CDR3 coding sequence is TGTGCCAGCACCCCGGCCCGCGCGGATGAGCAGTTCTTC. This encodes CASTPARADEQFF.

This clone appeared a few times. As the CDR3 is not closed by the conserved phenylalanine or tryptophan, this likely results from a read error. The V and J genes are TRBV18 and TRBJ2-7, with 7 bases aligning to TRBD1. CDR1 KGHSH and CDR2 LQKENI come from the germline V gene. This CDR3 has 13 amino acids. V lost 8 bases, J lost 3 bases, and 7 bases stayed unmatched. CDR3 protein: CASTGTENYEQYL. The CDR3 nucleotides are TGTGCCAGCACAGGGACAGAGAACTACGAGCAGTACCTC.

The chain couples TRBV13 to TRBJ2-1; 8 bases map to TRBD2. The CDR3 has 15 residues. Trimming removed 5 bases from V and 10 bases from J; junction bases left unmatched: 13. Per the germline V gene, CDR1 is PRHDT and CDR2 is FYEKMQ (reference sequence). CDR3 sequence reads: CASSLRTSFSNEQFF. As DNA, the CDR3 is TGTGCCAGCAGCCTCCGGACTAGCTTTTCCAACGAGCAGTTCTTC. Filled out from reference TRBV13 and TRBJ2-1, the complete variable domain reads AAGVIQSPRHLIKEKRETATLKCYPIPRHDTVYWYQQGPGQDPQFLISFYEKMQSDKGSIPDRFSAQQFSDYHSELNMSSLELGDSALYFCASSLRTSFSNEQFFGPGTRLTVL.

The chain carries TRBV5-1 and TRBJ2-7, with 8 bases fitting TRBD1. The V gene's germline CDR1 is SGHRS and CDR2 YFSETQ. The CDR3 spans 14 residues. The V and J ends lost 3 bases and 0 bases, in that order; junction bases with no gene match: 2. CDR3 DNA sequence: TGCGCCAGCAGCTCGACAGGGGACTCCTACGAGCAGTACTTC. It encodes CASSSTGDSYEQYF.

DNA for the CDR3: TGCGCCAGCAGTGTTAATCAGGGTGGAGCGGAGACCCAGTACTTC. As protein: CASSVNQGGAETQYF. J is TRBJ2-5 and V is TRBV10-1; D is possibly TRBD1 (5 bases). V gave up 4 bases and J gave up 5 bases, with 17 bases separating them. The CDR3 has 15 amino acids. Germline loops: CDR1 WNHNN, CDR2 SYGVQD (reference sequence).

V is TRBV6-1 and J is TRBJ2-1; D not resolved. The CDR3 loop spans 15 amino acids. With 0 bases removed from V and 0 bases from J, the gap between germline ends came to 6 bases. From germline, CDR1 is MNHNS and CDR2 SASEGT. The CDR3 is CASSEAPSSYNEQFF. The CDR3 bases are TGTGCCAGCAGTGAAGCGCCGAGCTCCTACAATGAGCAGTTCTTC.